This TCR beta chain is from a study of cytomegalovirus exposure and HLA in healthy donors. Points from the study as a whole: The study designated about 180 TCR beta chains cytomegalovirus-associated. Reported performance of the classifier showed diagnosis of cytomegalovirus status with high specificity and sensitivity.

Remarks on this clone: Its antigen is unknown.

TCRdb's table, derived via immunoSEQ multiplex PCR, lists solely in-frame clones and lacks some. The table has about 48,000 clones, about 90% seen once. The sequence was obtained from a woman between 25 and 40 years old in good health and CMV-seronegative. Sequencing input: PBMCs.

CDR3: CASSQSNYGYTF. The CDR3 coding sequence is TGTGCCAGCAGTCAGTCTAACTATGGCTACACCTTC. V is TRBV6-5 and J is TRBJ1-2; D is unresolved. Germline V CDR1 and CDR2: MNHEY, SVGAGI. V was shortened by 5 bases and J by 0 bases, with 4 bases between the two germline ends. The CDR3 length is 12 residues.